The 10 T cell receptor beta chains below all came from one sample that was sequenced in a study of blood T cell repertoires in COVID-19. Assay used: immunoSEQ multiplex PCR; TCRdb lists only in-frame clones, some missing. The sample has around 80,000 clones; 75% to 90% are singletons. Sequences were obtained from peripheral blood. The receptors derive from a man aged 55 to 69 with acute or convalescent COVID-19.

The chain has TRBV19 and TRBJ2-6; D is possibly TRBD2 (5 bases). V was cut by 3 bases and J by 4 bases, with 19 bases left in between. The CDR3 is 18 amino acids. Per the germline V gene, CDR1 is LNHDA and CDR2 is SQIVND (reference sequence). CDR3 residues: CASSISRIHLAGANVLTF. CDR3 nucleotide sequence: TGTGCCAGTAGTATCTCCCGGATCCACCTAGCCGGGGCCAACGTCCTGACTTTC.

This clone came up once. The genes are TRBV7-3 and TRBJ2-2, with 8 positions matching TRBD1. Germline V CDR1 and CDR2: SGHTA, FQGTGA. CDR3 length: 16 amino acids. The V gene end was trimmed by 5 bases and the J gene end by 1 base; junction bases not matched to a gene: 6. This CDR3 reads CASSLRGTGNTGELFF. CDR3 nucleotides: TGTGCCAGCAGCCTCCGCGGGACAGGGAACACCGGGGAGCTGTTTTTT.

The CDR3 nucleotides are TGTGCCACCAGTGACCCCGCGGGGGGTAACACTGAAGCTTTCTTT. Its translation: CATSDPAGGNTEAFF. The rearrangement joins TRBV24-1 to TRBJ1-1; possible D gene TRBD1, 5 bases. There are 15 residues in the CDR3. The V gene lost 4 bases and the J gene lost 2 bases, with 13 bases spanning the gap. Germline CDR1 is KGHDR and CDR2 is SFDVKD.

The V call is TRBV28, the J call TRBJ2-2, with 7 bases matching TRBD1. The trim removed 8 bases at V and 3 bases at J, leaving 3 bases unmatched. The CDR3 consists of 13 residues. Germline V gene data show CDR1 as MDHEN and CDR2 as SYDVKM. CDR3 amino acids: CASRDSDTGELFF. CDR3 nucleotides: TGTGCCAGCCGGGACAGCGACACCGGGGAGCTGTTTTTT.

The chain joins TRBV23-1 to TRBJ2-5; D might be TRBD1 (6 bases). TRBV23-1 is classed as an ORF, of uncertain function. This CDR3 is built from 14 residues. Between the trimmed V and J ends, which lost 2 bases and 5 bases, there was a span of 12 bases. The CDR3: CASSQAQGVETQYF. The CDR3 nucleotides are TGCGCCAGCAGTCAAGCACAGGGTGTGGAGACCCAGTACTTC.

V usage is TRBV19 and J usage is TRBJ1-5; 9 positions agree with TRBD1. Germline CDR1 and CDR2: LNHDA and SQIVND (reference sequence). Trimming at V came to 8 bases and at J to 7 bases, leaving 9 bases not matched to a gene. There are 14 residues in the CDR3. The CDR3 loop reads CASRDRGREQPQHF. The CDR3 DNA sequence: TGTGCCAGTCGAGACAGGGGGAGGGAACAGCCCCAGCATTTT.

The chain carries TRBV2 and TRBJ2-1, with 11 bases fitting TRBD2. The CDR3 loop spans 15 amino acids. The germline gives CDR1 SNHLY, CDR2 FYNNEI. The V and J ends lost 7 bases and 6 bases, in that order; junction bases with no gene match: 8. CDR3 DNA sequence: TGTGCCAGCACCACGACTAGCGGGGTTGGCAATGAGCAGTTCTTC. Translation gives CASTTTSGVGNEQFF.

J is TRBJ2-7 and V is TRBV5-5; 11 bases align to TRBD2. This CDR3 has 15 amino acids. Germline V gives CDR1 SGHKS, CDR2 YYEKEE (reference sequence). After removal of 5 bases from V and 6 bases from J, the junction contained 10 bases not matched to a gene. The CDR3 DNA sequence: TGTGCCAGCAGAGACTCGACTAGCGGGGTTGGCGAGCAGTACTTC. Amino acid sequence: CASRDSTSGVGEQYF. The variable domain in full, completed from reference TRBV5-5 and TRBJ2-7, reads DAGVTQSPTHLIKTRGQQVTLRCSPISGHKSVSWYQQVLGQGPQFIFQYYEKEERGRGNFPDRFSARQFPNYSSELNVNALLLGDSALYLCASRDSTSGVGEQYFGPGTRLTVT.

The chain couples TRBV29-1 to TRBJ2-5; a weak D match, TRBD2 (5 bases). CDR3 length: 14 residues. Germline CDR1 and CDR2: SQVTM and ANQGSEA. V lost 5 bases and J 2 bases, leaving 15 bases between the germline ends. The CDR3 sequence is CSVSSAGLQETQYF. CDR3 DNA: TGCAGCGTTTCTAGTGCGGGCCTTCAAGAGACCCAGTACTTC.

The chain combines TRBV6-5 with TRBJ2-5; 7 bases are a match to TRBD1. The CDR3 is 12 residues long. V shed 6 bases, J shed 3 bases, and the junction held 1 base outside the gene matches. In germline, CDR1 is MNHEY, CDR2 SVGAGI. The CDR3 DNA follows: TGTGCCAGCAGAACAGGGGAAGAGACCCAGTACTTC. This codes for CASRTGEETQYF.